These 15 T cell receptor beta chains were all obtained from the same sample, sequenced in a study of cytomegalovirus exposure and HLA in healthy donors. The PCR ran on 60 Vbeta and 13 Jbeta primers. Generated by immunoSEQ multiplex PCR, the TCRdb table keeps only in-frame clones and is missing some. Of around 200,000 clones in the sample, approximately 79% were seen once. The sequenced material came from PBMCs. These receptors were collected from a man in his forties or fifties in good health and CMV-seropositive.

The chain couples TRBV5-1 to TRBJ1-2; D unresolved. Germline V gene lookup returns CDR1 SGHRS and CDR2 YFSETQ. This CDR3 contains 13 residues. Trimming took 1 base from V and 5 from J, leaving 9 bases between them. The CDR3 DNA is TGCGCCAGCAGCTTGTCTACGGAGTATGGCTACACCTTC. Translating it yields CASSLSTEYGYTF.

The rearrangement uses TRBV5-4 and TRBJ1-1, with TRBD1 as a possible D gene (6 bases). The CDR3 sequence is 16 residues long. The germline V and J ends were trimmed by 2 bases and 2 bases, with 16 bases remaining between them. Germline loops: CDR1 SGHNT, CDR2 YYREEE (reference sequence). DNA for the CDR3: TGTGCCAGCAGCTTTGGGGGGGGCGCGGATAACACTGAAGCTTTCTTT. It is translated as CASSFGGGADNTEAFF.

In DNA form, the CDR3 reads TGTGCCAGCAGCTTAGTCAAGGGGGCTCCGGTGAATGGCTACACCTTC. The encoded protein is CASSLVKGAPVNGYTF. This chain connects TRBV7-6 to TRBJ1-2, with 7 bases fitting TRBD1. The CDR3 is made up of 16 amino acids. The ends lost 1 base at V and 6 bases at J; junction bases unmatched: 11. CDR1 SGHVS and CDR2 FNYEAQ come from the germline V gene.

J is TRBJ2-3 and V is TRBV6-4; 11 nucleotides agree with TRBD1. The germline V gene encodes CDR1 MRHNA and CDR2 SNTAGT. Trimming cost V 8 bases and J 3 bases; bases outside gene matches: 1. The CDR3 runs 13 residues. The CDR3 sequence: CASGTGGTDTQYF. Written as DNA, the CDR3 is TGTGCCAGCGGGACAGGGGGGACAGATACGCAGTATTTT.

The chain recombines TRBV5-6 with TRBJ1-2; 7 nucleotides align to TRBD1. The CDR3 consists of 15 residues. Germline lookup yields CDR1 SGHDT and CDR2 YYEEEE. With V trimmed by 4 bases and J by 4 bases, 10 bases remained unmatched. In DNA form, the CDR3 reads TGTGCCAGCAGCCCCCCAGGGGGTCACCCCTATGGCTACACCTTC. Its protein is CASSPPGGHPYGYTF.

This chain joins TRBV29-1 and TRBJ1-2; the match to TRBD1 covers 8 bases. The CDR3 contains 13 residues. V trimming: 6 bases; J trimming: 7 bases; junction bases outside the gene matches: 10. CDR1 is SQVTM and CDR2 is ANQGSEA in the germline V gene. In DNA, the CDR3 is TGCAGCGTCGATGGTCAGGGGGCCGCTGGCTACACCTTC. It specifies CSVDGQGAAGYTF. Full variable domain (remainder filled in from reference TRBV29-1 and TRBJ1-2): SAVISQKPSRDICQRGTSLTIQCQVDSQVTMMFWYRQQPGQSLTLIATANQGSEATYESGFVIDKFPISRPNLTFSTLTVSNMSPEDSSIYLCSVDGQGAAGYTFGSGTRLTVV.

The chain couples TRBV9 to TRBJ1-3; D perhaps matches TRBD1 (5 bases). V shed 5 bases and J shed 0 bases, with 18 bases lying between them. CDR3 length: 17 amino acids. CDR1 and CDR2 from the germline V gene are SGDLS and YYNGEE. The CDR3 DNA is TGTGCCAGCAGTACCCGGGGGACGAGGGACTCTGGAAACACCATATATTTT. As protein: CASSTRGTRDSGNTIYF.

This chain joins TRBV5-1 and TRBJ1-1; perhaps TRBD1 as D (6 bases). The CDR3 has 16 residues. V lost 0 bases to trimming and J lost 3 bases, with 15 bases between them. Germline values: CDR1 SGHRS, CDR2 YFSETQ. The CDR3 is CASSLVQGGYDTEAFF. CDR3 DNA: TGCGCCAGCAGCTTGGTACAGGGTGGGTATGACACTGAAGCTTTCTTT.

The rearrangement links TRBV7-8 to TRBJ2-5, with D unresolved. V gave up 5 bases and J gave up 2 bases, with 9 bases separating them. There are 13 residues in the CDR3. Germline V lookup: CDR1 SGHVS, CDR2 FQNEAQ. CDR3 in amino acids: CASSPATQETQYF. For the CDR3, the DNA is TGTGCCAGCAGCCCCGCGACACAAGAGACCCAGTACTTC.

The CDR3 here is CASSIRQGIANIQYF. The CDR3 DNA reads as TGTGCCAGTAGTATAAGACAGGGTATCGCAAACATTCAGTACTTC. This rearrangement joins TRBV19 to TRBJ2-4; TRBD1 aligns across 7 bases. Germline CDR1 LNHDA, CDR2 SQIVND (reference sequence). After removal of 2 bases from V and 6 bases from J, the junction contained 7 bases not matched to a gene. This CDR3 has 15 residues.

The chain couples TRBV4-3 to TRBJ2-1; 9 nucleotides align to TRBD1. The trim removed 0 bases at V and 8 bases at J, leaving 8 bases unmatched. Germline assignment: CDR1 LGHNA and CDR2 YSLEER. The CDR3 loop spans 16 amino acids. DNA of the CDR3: TGCGCCAGCAGCCAAGATATTGGTGGACAGGGGTATGAGCAGTTCTTC. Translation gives CASSQDIGGQGYEQFF.

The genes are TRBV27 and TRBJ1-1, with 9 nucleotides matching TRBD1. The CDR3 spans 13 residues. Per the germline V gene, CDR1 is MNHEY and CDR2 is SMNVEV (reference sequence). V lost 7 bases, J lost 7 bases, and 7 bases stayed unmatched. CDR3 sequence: CASKTGGLFEAFF. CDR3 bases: TGTGCCAGCAAGACAGGGGGGCTCTTTGAAGCTTTCTTT.

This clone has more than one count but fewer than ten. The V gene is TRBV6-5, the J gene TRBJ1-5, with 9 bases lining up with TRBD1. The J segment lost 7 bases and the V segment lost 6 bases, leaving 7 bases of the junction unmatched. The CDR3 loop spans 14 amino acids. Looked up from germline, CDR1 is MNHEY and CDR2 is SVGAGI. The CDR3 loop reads CASRRPGQGQPQHF. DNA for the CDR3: TGTGCCAGCAGGCGACCGGGACAGGGCCAGCCCCAGCATTTT.

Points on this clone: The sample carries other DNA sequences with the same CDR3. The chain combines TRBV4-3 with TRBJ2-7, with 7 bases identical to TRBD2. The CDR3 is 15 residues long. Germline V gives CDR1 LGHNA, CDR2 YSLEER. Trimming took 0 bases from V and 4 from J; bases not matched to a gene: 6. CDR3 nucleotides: TGCGCCAGCAGCCAAGATCGGGGAGGGCGGTACGAGCAGTACTTC. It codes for CASSQDRGGRYEQYF.

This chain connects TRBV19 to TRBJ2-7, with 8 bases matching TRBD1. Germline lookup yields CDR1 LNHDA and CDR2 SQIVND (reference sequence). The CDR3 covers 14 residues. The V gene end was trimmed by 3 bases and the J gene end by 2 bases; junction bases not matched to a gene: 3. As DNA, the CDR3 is TGTGCCAGTAGTATCCGACAGGGGACCTACGAGCAGTACTTC. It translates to CASSIRQGTYEQYF.